This T cell receptor beta chain emerged from a study of tumor and adjacent non-tumor tissue in lung cancer. This CDR3 region has 13 residues. Germline lookup yields CDR1 MDHEN and CDR2 SYDVKM. A modified ARM-PCR protocol with three rounds of nested PCR amplified TCRbeta. One entry per CDR3 protein results from TCRdb running MiXCR on the multiplex PCR reads. The profile shows 75,000 to 95,000 distinct CDR3 sequences, roughly 70% of them singletons. RNA was extracted from bulk tissue without any cell sorting. Note on this clonotype: Its target is not known. A junction end diverges from the germline sequence, so it may reflect a read error.

Study results and limitations: Normal lung showed higher cumulative top 100 clone frequency than tumor.

This receptor was identified in a man in his 60s with non-small cell lung cancer. The V call is TRBV28, the J call TRBJ1-1, with 8 positions matching TRBD1. The sequenced sample consisted of lung tumor tissue. The CDR3 here is CASRGQDGTAASF. The CDR3 DNA is TGTGCCAGCAGGGGACAGGACGGCACTGCAGCTTCCTTT.